This T cell receptor beta chain was sequenced in a study of cytomegalovirus exposure and HLA in healthy donors. Study at large: A subsequent analysis reported that the 120 validation repertoires were produced on the same platform that had also been used for the roughly 700 first-cohort repertoires.

CDR3 length equals 13 residues. CDR1 and CDR2 (germline): MNHEY, SVGAGI. V shed 0 bases and J shed 6 bases, with 8 bases lying between them. The table came from immunoSEQ multiplex PCR; TCRdb's copy has only in-frame clones and leaves some out. The sample lists some 230,000 clones, about 90% occurring once. This chain uses TRBV6-5 with TRBJ2-5; D ambiguous. Input material: PBMCs. The receptor's source is a young woman in good health and CMV-seronegative. CDR3 loop: CASSYSALKTQYF. CDR3 nucleotides: TGTGCCAGCAGTTACTCGGCCCTGAAGACCCAGTACTTC.